Below, 6 T cell receptor beta chains from the same sample are listed, as sequenced in a study of shared clonotypes between healthy human individuals. Measured with immunoSEQ multiplex PCR; TCRdb has only the in-frame clones, and not every one. Counted here are just over 2,000,000 clones, roughly 96% occurring once; the ten biggest clones make up under 0.15%. The sequencing input was naive CD4+ T cells sorted from blood. Noted subset: CD45RA+ positively selected. These receptors were obtained from a man aged 18 to 35 in good health.

DNA for the CDR3: TGTGCCAGCAGCCCGACTGGGCGTGGGCAGTACTTC. Protein: CASSPTGRGQYF. This chain connects TRBV6-1 to TRBJ2-7, with D hard to call. The germline CDR1 and CDR2 sequences are MNHNS and SASEGT. This CDR3 region has 12 residues. V was cut by 6 bases and J by 9 bases, with 15 bases left in between.

This chain joins TRBV7-2 and TRBJ2-1; possible D gene TRBD2, 6 bases. V was clipped by 3 bases and J by 9 bases, with 24 bases between them. Germline assignment: CDR1 SGHTA and CDR2 FQGNSA. The CDR3 has 17 residues. The CDR3 DNA is TGTGCCAGCAGCTTCCGACGGGGGAGCTCGATTCTCGGTGAGCAGTTCTTC. Translating it yields CASSFRRGSSILGEQFF.

The gene calls are TRBV2 and TRBJ2-5; the match to TRBD1 covers 7 bases. V lost 7 bases and J lost 0; bases outside the gene matches: 8. CDR1 is SNHLY, CDR2 FYNNEI, per germline. CDR3 length equals 15 residues. The CDR3 DNA follows: TGTGCCAGCACCATGGGACAGACGTACCAAGAGACCCAGTACTTC. Amino acids: CASTMGQTYQETQYF.

The chain is built from TRBV2 and TRBJ1-1; D is uncertain. Trimming took 4 bases from V and 10 from J, leaving 16 bases between them. CDR1 is SNHLY, CDR2 FYNNEI, per germline. This CDR3 is 13 amino acids long. This chain's CDR3 is CASSGWSLEAAFF. The CDR3 nucleotides are TGTGCCAGCAGTGGGTGGTCACTAGAAGCAGCTTTCTTT.

The chain's CDR3 is CASSTPGLGVSAEAFF. CDR3 nucleotide sequence: TGTGCCAGCAGCACGCCTGGGTTGGGGGTAAGCGCTGAAGCTTTCTTT. The chain links TRBV25-1 to TRBJ1-1, with D perhaps TRBD1 (5 bases). This CDR3 region has 16 residues. Trimming left V 6 bases short and J 6 bases short, with 23 bases between. CDR1 is MGHDK and CDR2 is SYGVNS in the germline V gene.

The rearrangement joins TRBV9 to TRBJ2-1; D remains unclear. CDR3 length: 14 amino acids. Germline V gene sequence: CDR1 SGDLS, CDR2 YYNGEE. The germline V and J ends were trimmed by 1 base and 4 bases, with 9 bases remaining between them. The CDR3 sequence: CASSVRDTYNEQFF. DNA of the CDR3: TGTGCCAGCAGCGTAAGAGACACATACAATGAGCAGTTCTTC.